This T cell receptor beta chain was retrieved from a study of T-cell memory formation after mild COVID-19. This CDR3 has 12 amino acids. Per the germline V gene, CDR1 is LNHDA and CDR2 is SQIVND (reference sequence). V was pared by 6 bases and J by 5 bases, with 10 bases between. TCRdb redid the calling of the 5' RACE reads with MiXCR, one entry per CDR3 protein. Of about 120,000 distinct CDR3 sequences listed, 16% are singletons. The sequencing sample was made of PBMCs or a T cell subset sorted from them (not recorded which). This chain links TRBV19 with TRBJ1-1, with D maybe TRBD1 (6 bases). The receptor's source is an adult woman who had mild COVID-19 (a few samples of this study predate the infection). Cell type and time point are not known. CDR3: CASSYRETEAFF. In DNA form, the CDR3 reads TGTGCCAGTAGCTACAGGGAAACTGAAGCTTTCTTT.